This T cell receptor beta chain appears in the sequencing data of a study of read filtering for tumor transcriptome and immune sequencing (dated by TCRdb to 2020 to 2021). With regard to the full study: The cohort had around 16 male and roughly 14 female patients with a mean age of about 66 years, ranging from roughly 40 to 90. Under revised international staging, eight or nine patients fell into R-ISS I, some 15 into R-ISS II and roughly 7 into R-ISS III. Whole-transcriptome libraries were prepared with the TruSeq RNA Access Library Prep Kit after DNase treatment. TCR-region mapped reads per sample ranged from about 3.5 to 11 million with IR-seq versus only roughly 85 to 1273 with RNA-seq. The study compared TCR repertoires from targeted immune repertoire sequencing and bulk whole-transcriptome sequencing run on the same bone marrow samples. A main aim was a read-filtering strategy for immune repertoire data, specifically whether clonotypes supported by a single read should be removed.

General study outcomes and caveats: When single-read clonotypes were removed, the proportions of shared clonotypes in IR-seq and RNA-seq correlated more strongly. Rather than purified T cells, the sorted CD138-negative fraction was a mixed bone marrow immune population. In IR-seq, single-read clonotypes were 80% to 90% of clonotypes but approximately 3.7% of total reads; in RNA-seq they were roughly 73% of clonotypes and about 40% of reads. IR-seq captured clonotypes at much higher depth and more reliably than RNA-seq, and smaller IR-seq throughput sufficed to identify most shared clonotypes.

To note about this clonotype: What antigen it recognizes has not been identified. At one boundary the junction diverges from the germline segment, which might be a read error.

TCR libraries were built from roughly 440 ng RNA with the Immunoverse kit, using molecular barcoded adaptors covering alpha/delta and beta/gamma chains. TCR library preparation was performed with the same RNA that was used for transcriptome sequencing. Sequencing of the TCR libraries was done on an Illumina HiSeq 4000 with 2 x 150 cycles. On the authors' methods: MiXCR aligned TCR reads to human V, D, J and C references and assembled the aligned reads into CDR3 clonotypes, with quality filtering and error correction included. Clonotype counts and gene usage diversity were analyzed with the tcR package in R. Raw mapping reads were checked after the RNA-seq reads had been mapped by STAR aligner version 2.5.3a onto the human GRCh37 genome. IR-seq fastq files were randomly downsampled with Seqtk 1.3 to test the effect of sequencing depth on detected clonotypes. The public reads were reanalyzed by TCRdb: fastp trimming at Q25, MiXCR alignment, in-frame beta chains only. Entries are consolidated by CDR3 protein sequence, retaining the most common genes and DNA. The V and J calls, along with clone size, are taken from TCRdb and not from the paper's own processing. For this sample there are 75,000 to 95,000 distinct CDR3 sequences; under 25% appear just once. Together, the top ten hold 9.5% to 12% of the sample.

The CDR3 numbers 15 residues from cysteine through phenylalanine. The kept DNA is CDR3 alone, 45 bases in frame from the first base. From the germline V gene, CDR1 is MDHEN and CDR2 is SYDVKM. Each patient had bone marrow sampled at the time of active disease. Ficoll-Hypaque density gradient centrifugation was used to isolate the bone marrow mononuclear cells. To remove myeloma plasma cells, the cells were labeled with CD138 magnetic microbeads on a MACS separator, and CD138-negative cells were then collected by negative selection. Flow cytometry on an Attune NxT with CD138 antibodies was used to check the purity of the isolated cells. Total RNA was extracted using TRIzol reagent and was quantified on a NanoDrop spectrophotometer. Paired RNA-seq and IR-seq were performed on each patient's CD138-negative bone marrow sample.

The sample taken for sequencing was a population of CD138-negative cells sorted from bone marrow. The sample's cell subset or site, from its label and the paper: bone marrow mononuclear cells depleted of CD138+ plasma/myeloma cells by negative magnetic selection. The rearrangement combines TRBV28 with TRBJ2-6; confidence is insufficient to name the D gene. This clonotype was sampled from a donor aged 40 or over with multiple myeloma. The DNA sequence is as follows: TGTGCCAGCGGTTTACCCGGCTCTGGGGCCAACGTCCTGACTTTC. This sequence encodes CASGLPGSGANVLTF. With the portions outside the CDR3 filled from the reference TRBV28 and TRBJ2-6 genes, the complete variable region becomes DVKVTQSSRYLVKRTGEKVFLECVQDMDHENMFWYRQDPGLGLRLIYFSYDVKMKEKGDIPEGYSVSREKKERFSLILESASTNQTSMYLCASGLPGSGANVLTFGAGSRLTVL.